This TCR beta chain was obtained from a study of cytomegalovirus exposure and HLA in healthy donors. The study, taken as a whole, reports: Reports described diagnosis of cytomegalovirus status by the classifier as highly specific and sensitive. Some TCR beta chains (over 150 of them) were listed as cytomegalovirus-associated.

This clone was found a few times. Its cognate antigen is unknown. Profiling relied on immunoSEQ multiplex PCR, and the TCRdb table lists in-frame clones only, not all of them. The data show 150,000 to 200,000 clones, under 90% seen once. The V gene lost 0 bases and the J gene lost 13 bases, with 6 bases spanning the gap. The CDR3 is made up of 10 amino acids. The sequence was collected from a woman aged 18-29 years in good health and CMV-seropositive. The V call is TRBV6-7, the J call TRBJ1-1, with a possible D match to TRBD1 (6 bases). TRBV6-7 is an ORF; its function is uncertain. The sequenced material came from PBMCs. CDR3 region: CASSYSRGFF. DNA of the CDR3: TGTGCCAGCAGTTACTCCAGGGGTTTCTTT.